These 23 T cell receptor beta chains were sequenced from one sample in a study of CD8 T cells in Susac syndrome. RNA in amounts of about 0.5 to 1 ug was reverse transcribed with random hexamers. TCRdb re-derived calls from the immunoSEQ multiplex PCR reads in MiXCR, one entry per CDR3 protein. This table has some 120,000 distinct CDR3 sequences, about 94% appearing once. The sequencing sample was made of CD4+ T cells from PBMCs. These TCRs come from a human donor with multiple sclerosis.

The CDR3 DNA sequence: TGTGCCACCAGTGAGAGCGGGAGGACAGATACGCAGTATTTT. Translated: CATSESGRTDTQYF. V gene TRBV24-1 combines with J gene TRBJ2-3, with TRBD2 matching over 9 bases. Unmatched junction bases numbered 1, after V lost 4 bases and J lost 3 bases. The germline CDR1 and CDR2 sequences are KGHDR and SFDVKD. The CDR3 spans 14 residues.

The rearrangement joins TRBV3-1 to TRBJ2-5; either TRBD1 or TRBD2 may fit D (6 bases each). V dropped 0 bases and J dropped 2 bases, with 10 bases sitting between them. This CDR3 region has 15 residues. Per the germline V gene, CDR1 is LGHDT and CDR2 is YNNKEL (reference sequence). As DNA, the CDR3 is TGTGCCAGCAGCCAAGACGGGGGCTTTCAAGAGACCCAGTACTTC. Protein: CASSQDGGFQETQYF.

The chain uses TRBV5-1 and TRBJ2-7; TRBD2 matches at 7 bases. The junction had 7 bases not matched to a gene; V was cut back by 4 bases and J by 6 bases. The germline CDR1 and CDR2 sequences are SGHRS and YFSETQ. The CDR3 totals 13 residues. The CDR3 reads CASSPGGVAEQYF. The CDR3 DNA reads as TGCGCCAGCAGCCCTGGGGGGGTCGCCGAGCAGTACTTC.

The chain employs TRBV3-1 and TRBJ2-1; D is ambiguous. The germline V and J ends were trimmed by 4 bases and 0 bases, with 7 bases remaining between them. Germline CDR1 and CDR2: LGHDT and YNNKEL (reference sequence). The CDR3 is 14 amino acids. The CDR3 DNA reads as TGTGCCAGCAGCCCAGTCGGCTCCTACAATGAGCAGTTCTTC. The encoded protein is CASSPVGSYNEQFF.

This chain uses TRBV6-2 or TRBV6-3 with TRBJ1-2; D remains unclear. Deletions cut 5 bases from V and 0 bases from J, with 10 bases between. The CDR3 runs 14 residues. Germline values: CDR1 MNHEY, CDR2 SVGEGT. In DNA, the CDR3 is TGTGCCAGCAGTCGGACCGGCACTAACTATGGCTACACCTTC. Its translation is CASSRTGTNYGYTF.

This chain connects TRBV20-1 to TRBJ2-5, with unresolved D. The CDR3 extends over 12 amino acids. The germline V gene has CDR1 DFQATT and CDR2 SNEGSKA (reference sequence). The V and J ends lost 1 base and 6 bases respectively, with 9 bases between them. The DNA of the CDR3 is TGCAGTGCTAGAGTTCCGTCGAAGACCCAGTACTTC. Translating it yields CSARVPSKTQYF.

CDR3 region: CASSLGVDSYGYTF. The CDR3 region has the DNA TGTGCCAGCAGCTTAGGGGTGGACAGCTATGGCTACACCTTC. The chain combines TRBV7-6 with TRBJ1-2; tentative D call: TRBD1 (6 bases). This CDR3 region has 14 residues. Germline CDR1 and CDR2: SGHVS and FNYEAQ. V lost 1 base and J lost 4, with 10 bases in between.

The V gene is TRBV12-3 or TRBV12-4, the J gene TRBJ1-5; D might be TRBD1 (6 bases). Trimming removed 5 bases from V and 2 bases from J, with 13 bases in between. The CDR3 extends over 15 amino acids. The DNA for the CDR3 is TGTGCCAGCAGTCCCTTACAGGGAGGCAATCAGCCCCAGCATTTT. Protein sequence: CASSPLQGGNQPQHF.

V and J are TRBV19 and TRBJ1-2; 7 bases line up with TRBD1. CDR3 length: 15 residues. Trimming at V came to 5 bases and at J to 4 bases, leaving 10 bases not matched to a gene. Germline V gene sequence: CDR1 LNHDA, CDR2 SQIVND (reference sequence). CDR3 nucleotides: TGTGCCAGTAGTTCCCCTGGGGGACAGACCTATGGCTACACCTTC. The encoded protein is CASSSPGGQTYGYTF.

Here the CDR3 DNA reads TGCGCCAGCAGCTTGGCCCCGGGGGCGCTGGACGAGCAGTACTTC. Translation: CASSLAPGALDEQYF. The V call is TRBV5-1, the J call TRBJ2-7; D could derive from TRBD1 or TRBD2 (6 bases each). CDR1 SGHRS and CDR2 YFSETQ come from the germline V gene. There are 15 residues in the CDR3. V was clipped by 0 bases and J by 5 bases, with 15 bases between them.

CDR3: CSASVGDTEAFF. The CDR3 bases are TGCAGCGCCTCCGTCGGCGACACTGAAGCTTTCTTT. The chain links TRBV29-1 to TRBJ1-1, with D hard to call. Trimming removed 7 bases at V and 3 bases at J, with 12 bases between. The CDR3 loop spans 12 amino acids. Germline lookup yields CDR1 SQVTM and CDR2 ANQGSEA.

V and J are TRBV5-1 and TRBJ2-2; 10 nucleotides match TRBD2. This CDR3 contains 17 residues. The germline V gene has CDR1 SGHRS and CDR2 YFSETQ. V dropped 0 bases and J dropped 7; count of bases not matched to a gene: 9. CDR3 loop: CASSLEAAGGPSGELFF. The DNA for the CDR3 is TGCGCCAGCAGCTTGGAGGCAGCGGGAGGGCCGAGCGGGGAGCTGTTTTTT.

The rearrangement uses TRBV15 and TRBJ2-3; 11 bases are a match to TRBD2. CDR3 length equals 18 residues. V dropped 0 bases and J dropped 4; count of bases not matched to a gene: 9. In germline, CDR1 is LNHNV, CDR2 YYDKDF (reference sequence). In nucleotides, the CDR3 is TGTGCCACCAGCAGAGAGGACCGACTAGCGGGAAGACCAGATACGCAGTATTTT. Translated: CATSREDRLAGRPDTQYF.

The CDR3 DNA reads TGTGCCAGCAGCGACAGTCTAAACATTCAGTACTTC. As protein: CASSDSLNIQYF. The chain recombines TRBV3-1 with TRBJ2-4; possibly TRBD1 for D (5 bases). This CDR3 contains 12 residues. The ends were cut back, 5 bases at V and 6 bases at J, with 8 bases in the middle. CDR1 LGHDT and CDR2 YNNKEL come from the germline V gene (reference sequence).

The gene calls are TRBV7-9 and TRBJ2-7; D uncertain. The V and J ends lost 3 bases and 0 bases respectively, with 18 bases between them. Germline CDR1 reads SEHNR; CDR2 reads FQNEAQ (reference sequence). The CDR3 consists of 17 residues. This chain's CDR3 is CASSLVSSTEYSYEQYF. The CDR3, as DNA: TGTGCCAGCAGCTTGGTTTCCTCGACGGAATACTCCTACGAGCAGTACTTC.

This chain uses TRBV7-6 with TRBJ1-2; 10 nucleotides match TRBD1. The trim removed 5 bases at V and 5 bases at J, leaving 8 bases unmatched. Germline-derived CDR1 and CDR2 are SGHVS and FNYEAQ. This CDR3 is built from 15 residues. The CDR3 is CASSLRTGGAYGYTF. The CDR3 coding sequence is TGTGCCAGCAGCCTAAGGACAGGGGGGGCGTATGGCTACACCTTC.

The count of this clonotype is one. Here the CDR3 DNA reads TGTGCCATCAGTGGGGGACAATCAGCCCCCACTGAAGCTTTCTTT. Translated, it gives CAISGGQSAPTEAFF. The rearrangement links TRBV10-3 to TRBJ1-1; D might be TRBD1 (6 bases). The ends were cut back, 4 bases at V and 4 bases at J, with 16 bases in the middle. The length of the CDR3 is 15 residues. The germline CDR1 and CDR2 sequences are ENHRY and SYGVKD.

The chain is built from TRBV12-3 or TRBV12-4 and TRBJ2-5; no definite D call. V lost 3 bases and J 9 bases, leaving 8 bases between the germline ends. The CDR3 runs 11 residues. CDR3 DNA: TGTGCCAGCAGTTTTGGGGTTCCCCAGTACTTC. As protein: CASSFGVPQYF.

This chain joins TRBV5-1 and TRBJ2-3, with 8 bases lining up with TRBD2. The germline CDR1 and CDR2 sequences are SGHRS and YFSETQ. V was pared by 0 bases and J by 2 bases, with 8 bases of the junction left unmatched. The CDR3 has 17 residues. The CDR3 region is CASSLDPTSANTDTQYF. For the CDR3, the DNA is TGCGCCAGCAGCTTGGACCCGACTAGCGCGAACACAGATACGCAGTATTTT.

The rearrangement uses TRBV6-2 or TRBV6-3 and TRBJ2-7, with D tentatively TRBD2 (6 bases). This CDR3 comprises 14 residues. Germline assignment: CDR1 MNHEY and CDR2 SVGEGT. Trimming stripped 8 bases from V and 0 bases from J, with 14 bases between. The CDR3 loop reads CASGLGTVSYEQYF. The CDR3, as DNA: TGTGCCAGCGGCCTAGGGACTGTCTCCTACGAGCAGTACTTC.

The chain carries TRBV3-1 and TRBJ1-2; D not resolved. V gave up 0 bases and J gave up 6 bases, with 5 bases separating them. This CDR3 has 12 amino acids. Germline assignment: CDR1 LGHDT and CDR2 YNNKEL (reference sequence). The CDR3 protein is CASSQERHGYTF. The DNA for the CDR3 is TGTGCCAGCAGCCAAGAACGGCATGGCTACACCTTC.

V is TRBV29-1 and J is TRBJ2-5; D is perhaps TRBD1 or TRBD2 (6 bases each). Trimming pared 1 base from V and 5 bases from J, leaving 17 bases between. CDR1 is SQVTM and CDR2 is ANQGSEA in the germline V gene. This CDR3 is 15 amino acids long. This CDR3 is CSVEGRDTRGETQYF. Written as DNA, the CDR3 is TGCAGCGTTGAAGGGCGGGACACCCGGGGGGAGACCCAGTACTTC.

This chain joins TRBV19 and TRBJ2-2; no reliable D call. Germline V gene sequence: CDR1 LNHDA, CDR2 SQIVND (reference sequence). V lost 3 bases and J lost 3, with 11 bases in between. This CDR3 has 15 amino acids. CDR3 DNA sequence: TGTGCCAGTAGTATGGTGGAGTTGGACACCGGGGAGCTGTTTTTT. It specifies CASSMVELDTGELFF.